This TCR beta chain came from a study of blood T cell repertoires in COVID-19. Trimming left V 3 bases short and J 6 bases short, with 9 bases between. The CDR3 consists of 12 residues. Per the germline V gene, CDR1 is KGHSH and CDR2 is LQKENI. This table comes from immunoSEQ multiplex PCR, and its TCRdb copy is limited to in-frame clones, with some not included. Of tens of thousands of clones listed, 75% to 90% were seen once; the top ten hold just over 5%. The specimen was peripheral blood. This TCR derives from an elderly man with acute or convalescent COVID-19. The V and J genes are TRBV18 and TRBJ2-7, with D perhaps matching TRBD2 (6 bases). This CDR3 reads CASSPEGGEQYF. CDR3 nucleotide sequence: TGTGCCAGCTCACCCGAGGGAGGCGAGCAGTACTTC.